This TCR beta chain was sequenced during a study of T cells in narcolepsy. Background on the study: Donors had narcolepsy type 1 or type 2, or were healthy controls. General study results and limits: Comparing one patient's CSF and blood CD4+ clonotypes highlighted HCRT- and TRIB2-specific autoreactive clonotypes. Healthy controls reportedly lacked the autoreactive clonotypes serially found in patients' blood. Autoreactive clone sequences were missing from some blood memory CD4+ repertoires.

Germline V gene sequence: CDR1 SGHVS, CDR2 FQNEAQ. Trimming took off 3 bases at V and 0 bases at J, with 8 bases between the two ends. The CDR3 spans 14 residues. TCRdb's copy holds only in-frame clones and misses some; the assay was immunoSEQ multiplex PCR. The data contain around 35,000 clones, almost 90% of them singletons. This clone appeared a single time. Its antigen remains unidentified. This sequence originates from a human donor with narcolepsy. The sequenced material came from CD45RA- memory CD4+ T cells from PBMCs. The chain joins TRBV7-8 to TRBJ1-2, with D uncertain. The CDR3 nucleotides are TGTGCCAGCAGCTTCGCCGGGGCTAACTATGGCTACACCTTC. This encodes CASSFAGANYGYTF. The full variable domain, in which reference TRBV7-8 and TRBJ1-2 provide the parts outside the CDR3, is GAGVSQSPRYKVAKRGQDVALRCDPISGHVSLFWYQQALGQGPEFLTYFQNEAQLDKSGLPSDRFFAERPEGSVSTLKIQRTQQEDSAVYLCASSFAGANYGYTFGSGTRLTVV.